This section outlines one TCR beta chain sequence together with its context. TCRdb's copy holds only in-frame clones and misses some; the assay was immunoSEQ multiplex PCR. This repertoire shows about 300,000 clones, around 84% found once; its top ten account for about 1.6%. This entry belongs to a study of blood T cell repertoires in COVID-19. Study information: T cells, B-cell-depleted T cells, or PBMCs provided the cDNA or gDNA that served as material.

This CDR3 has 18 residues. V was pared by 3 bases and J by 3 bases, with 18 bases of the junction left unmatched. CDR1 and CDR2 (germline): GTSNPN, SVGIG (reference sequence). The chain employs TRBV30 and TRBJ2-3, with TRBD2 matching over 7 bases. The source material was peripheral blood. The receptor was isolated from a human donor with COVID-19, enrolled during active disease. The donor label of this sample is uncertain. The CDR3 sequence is CAWSRVSLAAHSTDTQYF. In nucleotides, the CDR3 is TGTGCCTGGAGCAGGGTCAGCCTAGCGGCCCACTCAACAGATACGCAGTATTTT.